This T cell receptor beta chain is drawn from a study of cytomegalovirus exposure and HLA in healthy donors. Germline CDR1 is MNHNS and CDR2 is SASEGT. V was clipped by 8 bases and J by 3 bases; unmatched bases: 6. The CDR3 spans 14 residues. In the case of this clone: Its antigen is unknown.

Study-level points and caveats: In a later analysis, HLA-associated TCR beta chains were more clonally expanded than equally common others. The number of N-insertions in an Asian-associated ancestry cluster was reportedly below the approximately 600-donor mean in a later analysis.

PCR involved 60 Vbeta and 13 Jbeta primers. Clones were sequenced by immunoSEQ multiplex PCR, and TCRdb holds only the in-frame ones, with some missing. The sample shows more than 25,000 clones, approximately 70% of them seen only once. The V gene is TRBV6-1, the J gene TRBJ1-5, with 8 bases that match TRBD1. Sequences were obtained from PBMCs. The TCR originated in a woman in her 50s in good health and CMV-seronegative. DNA of the CDR3: TGTGCCAGCTCGACAGGGGTTAACAATCAGCCCCAGCATTTT. This sequence encodes CASSTGVNNQPQHF.